This T cell receptor (beta chain) appears in the sequencing data of a study of response to subunit inactivated influenza vaccine. After removal of 5 bases from V and 7 bases from J, the junction contained 2 bases not matched to a gene. The germline V gene has CDR1 SGHVS and CDR2 FQNEAQ. This CDR3 spans 12 amino acids. This clonotype was counted a few times. TCRdb called the RT-PCR reads again in MiXCR, with one record for every CDR3 protein. The sample yields 150,000 to 200,000 distinct CDR3 sequences, approximately 12% seen once. Another study also made use of these data, one on T cells expressing NK-cell markers. That source reports: TCR beta cDNA was made by 5'RACE template switching with UMIs. Underlying the TCR beta repertoires were sorted CD3+CD56+NKG2C+, CD3+CD56+NKG2C- and CD3+CD56-NKG2C+ T cells. The eight sequenced donors comprised seven who were HCMV-seropositive and one who was seronegative. Only alpha-beta TCR T cells were sorted in several experiments, using an anti-gamma-delta TCR antibody.

The sequence was collected from a man between 50 and 59 years old who received an inactivated influenza vaccine. The chain has TRBV7-8 and TRBJ2-7; TRBD1 matches 10 bases. Sequenced here: CD8+ T cells sorted from PBMCs, sampled 11 to 12 days after vaccination. The CDR3 bases are TGTGCCAGCAGCCAGGGACAGGGGGAGCAGTACTTC. Protein: CASSQGQGEQYF.